The clone carrying this T cell receptor beta chain showed up just a few times. Antigen unknown. This sample was included in a study of T-cell memory formation after mild COVID-19. The overall study: For the most part, TCR clusters were specific to one donor. Whole-study findings and limits: A second wave expanding day 15 to 37 was CD4+-biased; contracting clones were balanced. Some clones that responded turned up in pre-infection memory, which suggests that cross-reactive memory joined in.

Germline V lookup: CDR1 SGHAT, CDR2 FQNNGV. Trimming cost V 7 bases and J 9 bases; bases outside gene matches: 6. The length of the CDR3 is 13 residues. Each CDR3 protein gets one entry after TCRdb re-called the 5' RACE reads with MiXCR. The table includes almost 350,000 distinct CDR3 sequences, 20% to 25% detected once. This chain links TRBV11-2 with TRBJ2-1; 10 nucleotides line up with TRBD2. This receptor was obtained from a young man who had mild COVID-19 (a few samples of this study predate the infection). Cell type and time point are not known. The sequencing sample was made of PBMCs or a T cell subset sorted from them (not recorded which). CDR3 nucleotides: TGTGCCAGCACCATAGCGGGGGGCCTTGAGCAGTTCTTC. Amino acids: CASTIAGGLEQFF. Using reference TRBV11-2 and TRBJ2-1 for the parts outside the CDR3, the full variable domain is EAGVAQSPRYKIIEKRQSVAFWCNPISGHATLYWYQQILGQGPKLLIQFQNNGVVDDSQLPKDRFSAERLKGVDSTLKIQPAKLEDSAVYLCASTIAGGLEQFFGPGTRLTVL.